This T cell receptor beta chain was observed in a study of shared clonotypes between healthy human individuals. Background on the study: Researchers drew samples from two women and a few men aged 18 to 49. Findings of the study overall: Generation probability values for non-shared clonotypes were lower than those for clonotypes shared by all four donors.

Details on this clone: Antigen: not known.

The germline CDR1 and CDR2 sequences are MNHEY and SMNVEV (reference sequence). The V end was cut by 2 bases, the J end by 1 base, with 11 bases between. The length of the CDR3 is 16 residues. The method was immunoSEQ multiplex PCR; TCRdb's version includes in-frame clones alone and lacks a portion of them. This sample yields 550,000 to 700,000 clones, of which less than 80% are seen a single time; around 1.8% belongs to the top ten. This clonotype was obtained from a woman in her 30s in good health. The chain is built from TRBV27 and TRBJ2-2, with a possible D match to TRBD2 (6 bases). The sequencing sample was made of memory CD4+ T cells sorted from blood. Subset indicated: CD45RA-negative fraction. CDR3 nucleotides: TGTGCCAGCAGTTTAATAACTAGCCGGAACACCGGGGAGCTGTTTTTT. Residues: CASSLITSRNTGELFF.